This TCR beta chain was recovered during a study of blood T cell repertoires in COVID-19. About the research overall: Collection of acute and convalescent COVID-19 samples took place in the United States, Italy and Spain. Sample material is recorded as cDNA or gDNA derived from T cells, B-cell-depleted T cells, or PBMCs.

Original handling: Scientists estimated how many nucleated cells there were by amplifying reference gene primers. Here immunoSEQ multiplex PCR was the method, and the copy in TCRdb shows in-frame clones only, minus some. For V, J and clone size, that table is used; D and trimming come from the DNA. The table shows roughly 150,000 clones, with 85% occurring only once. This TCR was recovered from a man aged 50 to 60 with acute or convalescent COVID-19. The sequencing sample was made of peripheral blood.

The CDR3 reads CASSLGGGGEQYF. CDR3 sequence (DNA): TGTGCCAGCAGCCTAGGAGGAGGCGGCGAGCAGTACTTC. This chain links TRBV12-3 or TRBV12-4 with TRBJ2-7; perhaps TRBD2 as D (5 bases). The CDR3 length is 13 residues. V was clipped by 6 bases and J by 6 bases, with 15 bases between them.